Detailed here is one T cell receptor beta chain. What this receptor recognizes is not known. The sample holds no much larger clone one base away, and base qualities are not on file. The data stem from a study of blood T cell repertoires in COVID-19 (dated by TCRdb to the early 2020s). The study in broad terms: Samples from collaborators originated in the United States, Italy and Spain and spanned both the acute and convalescent phases of COVID-19. The prospective study material was composed of cDNA or gDNA derived from T cells, B-cell-depleted T cells, or PBMCs. Samples were obtained from the ongoing ImmuneRACE study (first 160 participants) and from 1,254 subjects provided by 6 global collaborators. The dataset comprised deeply sampled blood TCRbeta repertoires from subjects exposed to, actively infected with, or recovered from COVID-19. Where available, HLA class I and class II types were taken from metadata supplied by the sample provider and were not determined by assay-based typing. Sample metadata almost always included a de-identified subject ID, COVID-19 status, age in years and sex. A freely available public database, intended as a resource for researchers studying the immune response to SARS-CoV-2, is where the repertoires were released.

Participants in the prospective study were enrolled through a virtual design, were aged about 18 to 100 years, and lived in approximately 25 United States geographic areas. In the prospective study, participants were assigned to cohorts based on the clinical history participants reported in a screening survey and a study questionnaire. A participant counted as exposed if, within 2 weeks of entering the study, that participant had been in contact with someone who had a PCR-confirmed or clinician-diagnosed COVID-19 case. Each participant in the prospective study had whole blood, serum and a nasopharyngeal or oropharyngeal swab collected by mobile phlebotomists. Over an approximately 2-month period, participants in the prospective study had the option of providing additional blood draws and questionnaires. Prospective study blood samples were shipped either frozen or at room temperature before DNA extraction.

TCRbeta CDR3 regions were amplified from genomic DNA using the immunoSEQ Assay, a bias-controlled multiplex PCR. From the authors' description of their analysis: The number of nucleated cells in each sample was estimated from the amplification of reference gene primers within the assay. Sequence reads were collapsed and filtered to measure the absolute abundance of every unique TCRbeta CDR3 rearrangement. For each sample, productive Simpson clonality was calculated as the square root of Simpson's diversity index across productive rearrangements. TCRdb retrieved this table from immuneACCESS and kept in-frame rearrangements only. Not all clones are present; in checked studies, unresolved V genes account for under half, and no reason is known for the remainder. V, J and clone size reflect that table, while D and trimming were determined from the DNA. For this sample the table gives about 350,000 clones, of which more than 70% were detected only once. Around 0.92% of the sample is taken by the ten largest.

The full study reports these points: The quantity of clinical and demographic metadata differed by source and by participant and was supplied without curation.

The CDR3 starts with the cysteine, ends with the phenylalanine, and has 15 residues. Only the CDR3 region is kept as DNA, spanning 45 bases read in frame from base 1. V loses 10 bases at its end and J loses 0 bases; junction bases beyond the gene matches: 9. CDR1 and CDR2 are read off the germline V gene (reference sequence) as LNHDA and SQIVND. The clonotype originates from a woman aged 25-40 years who had been exposed to COVID-19. The V gene is TRBV19 and the J gene is TRBJ1-5, with TRBD1 matching 7 junction bases. Sequencing was done on a sample of PBMCs or T cells enriched from blood (not recorded which). At the DNA level, the sequence is TGTGCCACAATAGGGGGCCACTATAGCAATCAGCCCCAGCATTTT. The translation is CATIGGHYSNQPQHF.